The text below deals with one T cell receptor (beta chain). What it binds is not known. Here immunoSEQ multiplex PCR was the method, and the copy in TCRdb shows in-frame clones only, minus some. The data hold 150,000 to 180,000 clones, with more than 90% observed a single time. This entry comes from a study of T cell responses to AZD1222 COVID-19 vaccine. The length of the CDR3 is 17 residues. Germline V gives CDR1 SGHVS, CDR2 FNYEAQ. V trimming: 5 bases; J trimming: 3 bases; junction bases outside the gene matches: 13. Study-wide results and limits: Rises in breadth and depth of Spike-specific TCRs came after two AZD1222 doses.

This TCR came from an adult who received the AZD1222 COVID-19 vaccine. This sequence joins TRBV7-6 and TRBJ2-3; 8 bases are a match to TRBD2. The source was peripheral blood, collected 28 days after the second AZD1222 dose. CDR3 sequence reads: CASSLPAGAGGTDTQYF. CDR3 DNA: TGTGCCAGCAGCCTCCCCGCGGGGGCGGGGGGAACAGATACGCAGTATTTT.